This section outlines one T cell receptor (beta chain) sequence together with its context. This receptor's antigen is unknown. Base qualities are missing; no much larger clone stands one base away. The V end gives up 11 bases and the J end 8 bases, leaving 8 bases in the junction not matched to a gene. From the cysteine up to the phenylalanine, the CDR3 has a length of 13 residues. Only CDR3 DNA is held: 39 bases, read in frame from base 1. Per the germline V gene, MNHEY is the CDR1 and SVGAGI is the CDR2. The receptor library was made with the immunoSEQ multiplex PCR assay. For the multiplex PCR, a mixture combining 60 forward primers for TCR Vbeta segments and 13 reverse primers for TCR Jbeta segments was used. Amplification of the CDR3 region of rearranged TCR beta genes was performed with a multiplex PCR assay on genomic DNA. The amplified TCR beta libraries were sequenced on the Illumina HiSeq System as 87-base-pair reads. For the original study's pipeline: A later analysis tallied 80 million to 95 million unique TCR beta chains across the 666 repertoires, and some 10 million of those chains were shared by two or more donors. To remove PCR and sequencing errors, raw reads were error-corrected and collapsed into unique sequences using a nearest-neighbor algorithm that merged closely related sequences. To assign V, D and J gene segments, CDR3 sequences were aligned to IMGT reference sequences. For a sequence to be retained, at least a six-nucleotide match to both a V gene segment and a J gene segment was required. Rearrangements were called productive when the CDR3 lacked stop codons and stayed in frame with V and J; all others were non-productive. CDR3 was defined according to IMGT convention as the region running from the second conserved V-encoded cysteine to the conserved J-encoded phenylalanine. The earlier analysis of some 600 of the donors excluded sequences that lacked an unambiguous match to a single V gene segment. In an earlier analysis of a few hundred of the donors, V segments were called functional above 56.7% productive rearrangements and were called segregating when the between-donor standard deviation exceeded 5%. To diagnose cytomegalovirus status from the catalog of TCR beta chain sequences, a statistical classification framework was built. V and J gene assignment, in a later analysis, came from comparing TCR nucleotide sequences with IMGT/GENE-DB human TR gene sequences. A later analysis assigned CDR3 sequences and most-parsimonious VDJ recombination scenarios with the TCRdist pipeline. In a later analysis, each TCR beta chain was defined by its CDR3 amino acid sequence together with its V-gene family, and reads without a unique V-gene family were excluded. In a later analysis, nearly 600 highly shared, low-generation-probability nucleotide sequences were removed to address suspected cross-contamination and a sequencing artifact. For each public chain, a later analysis derived a clonal expansion index from normalized ranks of inferred template counts within each repertoire. Generation probabilities in a later analysis came from a VDJ recombination model fitted to out-of-frame rearrangements, and those results were checked against IGoR. In a later analysis, hypergeometric tests were used to score TCR-TCR, TCR-HLA and TCR-CMV co-occurrence, with a repertoire-size bias correction applied to TCR pairs. To estimate false discovery rates, a later analysis permuted the HLA or CMV assignments 20 times. In a later analysis, co-occurring TCRs were grouped using DBSCAN, and TCRdist sequence similarity was added for clustering within HLA-allele-positive subsets. Repertoires with fewer than 30,000 or more than 120,000 public chains, plus five repertoires with anomalous nucleotide sharing, were excluded from co-occurrence clustering. TCRdb took this table from immuneACCESS and kept in-frame rearrangements with V and J called. Such tables lack part of the clones; where checked against another copy, unresolved V genes explain under half of the gap, and the rest is unexplained. V and J calls and clone size are given by that table; D and trimming were obtained from the DNA. Within this sample are over 85,000 clones, with approximately 82% of them counted one time only. The ten largest clones capture around an eighth of the sample.

These data originate in a study of cytomegalovirus exposure and HLA in healthy donors (dated by TCRdb to about 2017). About the study as a whole: An earlier analysis of some 620 of the donors reported 276 Gb of sequence data and roughly 120 million unique TCR beta sequences obtained from about 179 million T cells. Approximately 310 gigabases of sequencing data and some 85 million unique TCR sequences were included in an early release covering over 600 HLA-typed donors. Of the roughly 400 genotyped donors, approximately 83% fell in the genetic ancestry cluster associated with self-reported Caucasian donors. The study was designed to test whether signatures of past pathogen exposure could be identified by cataloging public T cell receptors. The study profiled the T cell repertoires of hundreds of subjects by immunosequencing and related them to cytomegalovirus serostatus. In addition to the first cohort of approximately 670 subjects, a separate validation cohort of 120 different subjects was used. High-throughput TCR immunosequencing, statistical association of individual TCRs with disease status, and machine learning were combined to predict cytomegalovirus infection status. A later analysis re-examined previously published TCR beta repertoires from more than 550 donors and added high-resolution HLA genotyping to investigate patterns of TCR occurrence. Rather than drawing on any new phenotypic data, the later analysis identified candidate immune exposures from TCR beta sequences and the way those sequences occurred across donors. An earlier analysis of approximately 630 of the donors applied high-throughput TCR beta sequencing to assess whether each TCR beta V gene segment acted as functional or pseudogenic. Donor age, sex, ethnicity and CMV serostatus were compiled together with the repertoire data. A later genetic analysis took genome-wide SNP genotypes for about 65% of the 666 donors and used that subset as a discovery cohort. All discovery cohort repertoires had been generated on a single sequencing platform. Class I and class II HLA loci were covered by the typing at four-digit resolution. Typing coverage differed by locus: A, B, C, DRB1 and DQB1 were typed in roughly 629-630 donors, DQA1 in around 500, DPA1 in 600 to 610, and DPB1 in 472. Four to six DR-DQ haplotypes were handled as single units for association and clustering, since linkage in the cohort was strong. Among some 400 genotyped donors of the cohort, an average of around 240,000 unique TCR beta nucleotide sequences were sequenced per donor, about a sixth of them non-productive.

The cohort comprised some 700 healthy bone marrow donors. At the time of sampling, every cohort member was nominally healthy, though immune exposures that went unrecorded were likely present. The donor tested CMV seropositive, placing the donor among the roughly 300 seropositive members of the cohort. Every donor gave a peripheral blood sample, and the peripheral blood mononuclear cells from that sample were used for TCR beta sequencing. The Qiagen DNeasy Blood Extraction Kit was used to extract genomic DNA from the blood cell samples. General findings and caveats noted by the study authors: Linkage disequilibrium might explain the correlated functional status among segregating V segments, but an unknown experimental factor could not be excluded. In the study, some 160 TCR beta chains were listed as associated with cytomegalovirus. The sequencing pipeline was judged likely to have produced a cluster of highly shared sequence variants as a technical artifact. A later genetic analysis reported fewer N-insertions in productive TCRs among donors in an Asian-associated ancestry cluster than the approximately 700-donor mean. A later genetic analysis associated a missense DCLRE1C variant with V-gene and J-gene trimming of TCR beta chains, and an independent cohort replicated the association. In vitro tests confirmed that three of the cytomegalovirus-associated TCR beta chains recognize cytomegalovirus antigens. In a later analysis, HLA-associated TCR beta chains were found to be more clonally expanded and to have lower generation probabilities than equally common non-associated chains. It was suggested by the authors that the approach could potentially be generalized to other disease states and immunological phenotypes. Presence/absence analyses assumed roughly uniform sequencing depth across donors, an assumption that may not hold. CMV serostatus was the only immune exposure information available for the cohort. Across donors, most TCR sequences were observed very rarely, whereas some public TCRs were present in many individuals. Some IMGT-functional V segments, including TRBV6-2 and TRBV6-3, could not be told apart with the 87-base-pair reads, so those segments were excluded. Because counts were too low, under 20 rarely observed V segments, including chromosome 9 orphons, were left out of the earlier analysis of some 600 of the donors. According to a later analysis, TCR association rates differed among HLA loci, with DRB1 alleles showing the most associated TCRs and HLA-C alleles showing the fewest. When HLA alleles, especially DR and DQ, strongly co-occurred, attributing TCR associations to individual alleles was difficult. A later analysis found that most CMV-associated TCR beta chains appeared HLA-restricted, with HLA associations seemingly driven largely by CMV exposure. The classifier was reported to diagnose cytomegalovirus status with high specificity and sensitivity in both the original cohort and the validation cohort. A further reported finding was that TCR beta sequences accurately predicted the HLA-A and HLA-B alleles for most subjects in the first cohort. Only TCR beta chains were sequenced in this cohort, and the absence of alpha or paired-chain data limited detectable features. Broadly in line with IMGT annotations, most TCR beta V segments showed up in productive rearrangements about 90% or about 30% of the time in an earlier analysis of some 590 of the donors. HLA typing was unavailable for some donors at each locus, so association tests used only the typed subset. At a false discovery rate of 0.05, a later analysis linked 15,000 to 20,000 TCR beta sequences to specific HLA alleles. In a later analysis, several top co-occurrence clusters were reported to appear linked to parvovirus B19, influenza, CMV and Epstein-Barr virus.

Sequenced material: PBMCs. The V and J genes are TRBV6-5 and TRBJ1-6, with 8 bases matching TRBD1. This clonotype originated in a man aged 25-40 years in good health and CMV-seropositive. Here the CDR3 is given as CAVARGPDSPLHF. The nucleotide sequence is given as TGTGCCGTGGCCAGGGGGCCCGATTCACCCCTCCACTTT.